Listed below are T cell receptor beta chains from one sample, sequenced in a study of metastatic and nonmetastatic thyroid tumors. TCRdb re-processed the PCR reads through MiXCR. The sample consists of some 20,000 clones, roughly a third of them appearing once. The sample was tumor tissue. These receptors all come from a female donor with papillary thyroid cancer or a benign thyroid nodule (not recorded which). Some clones in this sample may be carry-over from other donors' samples. The CDR3 runs from the conserved cysteine through the conserved F or W. The D gene is left open where the match is weak. Rows may omit the clone size; those that give it use once, few, many or a size class.

V gene	D gene	J gene	clone size	CDR3 DNA	CDR3 protein
TRBV6-2/TRBV6-3	TRBD2	TRBJ2-1	few	TGTGCCAGCAGCCCTGGGGCGGGAGAGAGTAATGAGCAGTTCTTC	CASSPGAGESNEQFF
TRBV7-2	NA	TRBJ1-2	NA	TGTGCCAGCAGCTTAGCGGTTGTTGGGATTACTAACTATGGCTACACCTTC	CASSLAVVGITNYGYTF
TRBV9	NA	TRBJ1-2	few	TGTGCCAGCAGCGTAGTAGTCGGGGACGGCTACACCTTC	CASSVVVGDGYTF
TRBV10-2	TRBD1	TRBJ1-1	NA	TGCGCCAGCACAGGGGGTGGATTGAACACTGAAGCTTTCTTT	CASTGGGLNTEAFF
TRBV5-1	NA	TRBJ2-7	few	TGCGCCAGCAGCTTGGGTAGGGGTAACTACGAGCAGTACTTC	CASSLGRGNYEQYF
TRBV28	NA	TRBJ2-7	few	TGTGCCAGCAGTTCCCAACCCTACGAGCAGTACTTC	CASSSQPYEQYF
TRBV5-1	NA	TRBJ2-2	NA	TGCGCCAGCAGCCCACCGGGTGGGCACCTCACCGGGGAGCTGTTTTTT	CASSPPGGHLTGELFF
TRBV28	NA	TRBJ2-7	few	TGTGCCAGCAGTTTCTGGGTAAGAGGGGCCTCCAACGAGCAGTACTTC	CASSFWVRGASNEQYF
TRBV6-4	NA	TRBJ2-2	NA	TGTGCCAGCAGTGGGACCGCGAACACCGGGGAGCTGTTTTTT	CASSGTANTGELFF
TRBV5-1	NA	TRBJ2-5	once	TGCGCCAGCAGCTTGGCCGGGGAGACCCAGTACTTC	CASSLAGETQYF
TRBV7-9	NA	TRBJ1-5	few	TGTGCCAGCAGCTCACGGGAGACGCCCCAGCATTTT	CASSSRETPQHF
TRBV20-1	TRBD2	TRBJ2-1	NA	TGCAGTGCCGGGACTAGCGGGACCCAAGCCTACAATGAGCAGTTCTTC	CSAGTSGTQAYNEQFF
TRBV10-2	NA	TRBJ1-5	few	TGCGCCAGCAGTGAGTGGGGGGGACTTGATAGCAATCAGCCCCAGCATTTT	CASSEWGGLDSNQPQHF
TRBV10-3	TRBD1	TRBJ2-7	NA	TGTGCCATCTTCCCTGCCGGGACAGCGTCTGGCGAGCAGTACTTC	CAIFPAGTASGEQYF
TRBV7-9	NA	TRBJ2-2	few	TGTGCCAGCAGCCCACTTCCGGAGCTGTTTTTT	CASSPLPELFF
TRBV6-1	NA	TRBJ2-2	NA	TGTGCCAGCACCCACGCCGGGGAGCTGTTTTTT	CASTHAGELFF
TRBV6-5	NA	TRBJ2-2	NA	TGTGCCAGCAGTTACTCGATAGGCGGGGAGCTGTTTTTT	CASSYSIGGELFF
TRBV7-2	NA	TRBJ1-2	NA	TGTGCCAGCAGCTCGGGACGGGCGGGGTATGGCTACACCTTC	CASSSGRAGYGYTF
TRBV2	NA	TRBJ2-7	NA	TGTGCCAGCAGTGGGACAAATGATTACGAGCAGTACTTC	CASSGTNDYEQYF
TRBV4-1	TRBD2	TRBJ2-3	NA	TGCGCCAGCAGCCAAGATGGCGGGAGGAGTAGCACAGATACGCAGTATTTT	CASSQDGGRSSTDTQYF
TRBV5-1	NA	TRBJ2-1	NA	TGCGCCAGCAGCTTGGAAAGCGGTAATGAGCAGTTCTTC	CASSLESGNEQFF
TRBV29-1	NA	TRBJ2-1	NA	TGCAGCGTTGAAGGGACTGACTACAATGAGCAGTTCTTC	CSVEGTDYNEQFF
TRBV28	NA	TRBJ2-3	NA	TGTGCCAGCAGTTCGGGATCGGCGGGTAGCACAGATACGCAGTATTTT	CASSSGSAGSTDTQYF
TRBV9	NA	TRBJ2-1	NA	TGTGCCAGCAGCCCCACGACAGGGAGGTCCTACAATGAGCAGTTCTTC	CASSPTTGRSYNEQFF
TRBV6-4	NA	TRBJ1-5	few	TGTGCCAGCAGCGCTGCTGTGGGGCAGGGTAATCAGCCCCAGCATTTT	CASSAAVGQGNQPQHF
TRBV7-2	NA	TRBJ2-2	NA	TGTGGGGACGGCGGATCGAACACCGGGGAGCTGTTTTTT	CGDGGSNTGELFF
TRBV11-2	NA	TRBJ1-2	NA	TGTGCCAGCAGCTGGACTGGGGTCCGTGGCTACACCTTC	CASSWTGVRGYTF
TRBV12-3/TRBV12-4	NA	TRBJ1-6	NA	TGTGCCAGCAGTACCAGGGGAGATAATTCACCCCTCCACTTT	CASSTRGDNSPLHF
TRBV9	NA	TRBJ2-5	NA	TGTGCCAGCAGCGTAGGACTGGGGGCGGGAGTCGACGAGACCCAGTACTTC	CASSVGLGAGVDETQYF
TRBV20-1	TRBD1	TRBJ1-3	NA	TGCAGTGCCCAGGGACAGGGGTATGGAAACACCATATATTTT	CSAQGQGYGNTIYF
TRBV11-2	NA	TRBJ2-7	once	TGTGCCAGCAGTTCCTTCGACCCCGAGACAGAGAACGAGCAGTACTTC	CASSSFDPETENEQYF
TRBV2	TRBD2	TRBJ2-1	NA	TGTGCCAGCAGTGAGGACGGGGGGGCGCTCTATGAGCAGTTCTTC	CASSEDGGALYEQFF
TRBV6-1	TRBD2	TRBJ2-3	NA	TGTGCCAGCAGTGAAGTGGGTAGCGGGGTGGGTACAGATACGCAGTATTTT	CASSEVGSGVGTDTQYF
TRBV27	TRBD1	TRBJ2-7	few	TGTGCCAGCAGAAGGACAGGGGGCGAACCCTACGAGCAGTACTTC	CASRRTGGEPYEQYF
TRBV20-1	TRBD1	TRBJ1-2	few	TGCAGTGCAACCCCGGGACAGGAAGTTATCTATGGCTACACCTTC	CSATPGQEVIYGYTF
TRBV27	NA	TRBJ1-2	NA	TGTGCCAGCAGTTTATCGGGGGCAGCTTACTATGGCTACACCTTC	CASSLSGAAYYGYTF
TRBV7-2	NA	TRBJ1-1	NA	TGTGCCAGCAGCTTATACAGGTTGAACACTGAAGCTTTCTTT	CASSLYRLNTEAFF
TRBV5-1	NA	TRBJ2-5	once	TGCGCCAGCAGCTTGCTCCCTGGCGGGCAGGAGACCCAGTACTTC	CASSLLPGGQETQYF
TRBV18	NA	TRBJ1-4	NA	TGTGCCAGCTCATCCCAAAGGGAAAAACTGTTTTTT	CASSSQREKLFF
TRBV20-1	TRBD1	TRBJ2-7	NA	TGCAGTGCTAGAGTACCCGGGACAGGGAGCTACGAGCAGTACTTC	CSARVPGTGSYEQYF
TRBV7-8	TRBD1	TRBJ1-4	NA	TGTGCCAGCAGCCCAACCGGGACAGGGCAGAGTAAACTGTTTTTT	CASSPTGTGQSKLFF
TRBV28	TRBD2	TRBJ2-2	few	TGTGCCAGCAGGCCGACTAGCTCGAACACCGGGGAGCTGTTTTTT	CASRPTSSNTGELFF
TRBV6-1	TRBD1	TRBJ2-7	few	TGTGCCAGCAGTGCCACAGGGGTCTATTCCTACGAGCAGTACTTC	CASSATGVYSYEQYF
TRBV6-2/TRBV6-3	NA	TRBJ2-6	NA	TGTGCCAGCAGTTACGGTGGGGGCACCACCTACTCTGGGGCCAACGTCCTGACTTTC	CASSYGGGTTYSGANVLTF
TRBV5-1	NA	TRBJ1-1	NA	TGCGCCAGCAGCTTGTCTACGCAGAACACTGAAGCCTTCTTT	CASSLSTQNTEAFF
TRBV12-3/TRBV12-4	TRBD1	TRBJ2-5	few	TGTGCCAGCAGTTCGGGACAGGGAGAGACCCAGTACTTC	CASSSGQGETQYF